Below, 13 T cell receptor beta chains from the same sample are listed, as sequenced in a study of shared clonotypes between healthy human individuals. Profiled with immunoSEQ multiplex PCR; TCRdb holds only in-frame clones, not every one. The repertoire holds approximately 1.4 million clones, with approximately 98% as singletons. The sample comprised naive CD4+ T cells sorted from blood. Stated subset: CD45RA+ positively selected. These receptors all stem from a man younger than 40 in good health.

The chain recombines TRBV2 with TRBJ1-3; the D is unclear. This CDR3 is 14 amino acids long. The germline V and J ends were trimmed by 6 bases and 7 bases, with 16 bases remaining between them. The germline gives CDR1 SNHLY, CDR2 FYNNEI. The CDR3 loop reads CASRGLLGRNTIYF. DNA of the CDR3: TGTGCCAGCAGAGGACTTCTCGGTCGGAACACCATATATTTT.

The chain recombines TRBV7-2 with TRBJ2-1, with 9 bases identical to TRBD2. The CDR3 covers 16 residues. Trimming removed 2 bases from V and 3 bases from J; junction bases left unmatched: 5. Germline CDR1 is SGHTA and CDR2 is FQGNSA. The CDR3 loop is CASSLQSGRLYNEQFF. The CDR3, as DNA: TGTGCCAGCAGCTTACAGAGCGGGAGGCTCTACAATGAGCAGTTCTTC.

The chain is built from TRBV19 and TRBJ2-7, with a weak D call TRBD2 (5 bases). Looked up from germline, CDR1 is LNHDA and CDR2 is SQIVND (reference sequence). The V gene lost 4 bases and the J gene lost 2 bases, with 15 bases spanning the gap. The CDR3 length is 15 residues. The CDR3 sequence is CASSTPRGMAYEQYF. The CDR3 bases are TGTGCCAGTAGTACTCCTCGGGGAATGGCCTACGAGCAGTACTTC.

The chain couples TRBV18 to TRBJ1-1; D gene unclear. Trimming pared 3 bases from V and 8 bases from J, leaving 10 bases between. Per the germline V gene, CDR1 is KGHSH and CDR2 is LQKENI. The CDR3 contains 12 residues. Here the CDR3 reads CASSPSTQEAFF. The DNA for the CDR3 is TGTGCCAGCTCACCCTCCACACAAGAAGCTTTCTTT.

The rearrangement uses TRBV9 and TRBJ2-1; D gene unclear. Trimming stripped 0 bases from V and 9 bases from J, with 22 bases between. CDR3 length: 17 residues. The germline V gene encodes CDR1 SGDLS and CDR2 YYNGEE. CDR3 protein: CASSVATKGTASAEQFF. CDR3 bases: TGTGCCAGCAGCGTAGCTACCAAGGGTACGGCATCGGCTGAGCAGTTCTTC.

The J gene is TRBJ2-7, the V gene TRBV27; D is possibly TRBD1 (5 bases). Germline CDR1 reads MNHEY; CDR2 reads SMNVEV (reference sequence). The CDR3 length is 15 residues. V was clipped by 3 bases and J by 1 base, with 13 bases between them. The CDR3 bases are TGTGCCAGCAGTTTTTCCTGGGGCTTTTCCTACGAGCAGTACTTC. As protein: CASSFSWGFSYEQYF.

The genes are TRBV15 and TRBJ1-4, with D maybe TRBD1 (5 bases). This CDR3 contains 16 residues. From germline, CDR1 is LNHNV and CDR2 YYDKDF (reference sequence). V lost 3 bases, J lost 6 bases, and 17 bases lay in between. As DNA, the CDR3 is TGTGCCACCAGCAGGGATCTACTGGGGGAGGATGAAAAACTGTTTTTT. This translates into CATSRDLLGEDEKLFF.

The chain is built from TRBV4-1 and TRBJ2-3; TRBD2 matches 10 bases. There are 18 residues in the CDR3. V shed 4 bases, J shed 4 bases, and the junction held 14 bases outside the gene matches. Germline V gene data show CDR1 as MGHRA and CDR2 as YSYEKL. CDR3 amino acids: CASSLVPDGAGGPDTQYF. DNA for the CDR3: TGCGCCAGCAGCCTGGTCCCCGACGGAGCGGGAGGGCCAGATACGCAGTATTTT.

The rearrangement uses TRBV9 and TRBJ2-3; D possibly corresponds to TRBD2 (6 bases). V gave up 2 bases and J gave up 5 bases, with 12 bases separating them. Germline values: CDR1 SGDLS, CDR2 YYNGEE. The CDR3 contains 14 residues. CDR3 amino acids: CASSVGSFLDTQYF. In DNA form, the CDR3 reads TGTGCCAGCAGCGTCGGGAGTTTCTTAGATACGCAGTATTTT.

This clone was recorded once. V is TRBV27 and J is TRBJ1-1, with 8 bases fitting TRBD1. The germline CDR1 and CDR2 sequences are MNHEY and SMNVEV (reference sequence). The CDR3 is made up of 14 amino acids. The V segment lost 7 bases and the J segment 1 base; nucleotides outside the gene matches: 5. CDR3 DNA: TGTGCCAGCAAAGGCAGGGGGCGGAACACTGAAGCTTTCTTT. Encoded protein: CASKGRGRNTEAFF.

The chain joins TRBV10-3 to TRBJ1-2; D is unresolved. CDR1 and CDR2 from the germline V gene are ENHRY and SYGVKD. V shed 0 bases and J shed 4 bases, with 9 bases lying between them. The CDR3 has 14 amino acids. CDR3 region: CAISESTDRYGYTF. CDR3 nucleotide sequence: TGTGCCATCAGTGAGTCAACGGATCGCTATGGCTACACCTTC.

The rearrangement joins TRBV18 to TRBJ1-1; D remains ambiguous. In germline, CDR1 is KGHSH, CDR2 LQKENI. This CDR3 is 14 amino acids long. Trimming took off 2 bases at V and 5 bases at J, with 12 bases between the two ends. CDR3 amino acids: CASSPSGLRTEAFF. CDR3 bases: TGTGCCAGCTCACCATCCGGGTTGAGGACTGAAGCTTTCTTT.

The rearrangement uses TRBV6-5 and TRBJ1-3; D unclear. The V gene lost 2 bases and the J gene lost 4 bases, with 15 bases spanning the gap. Germline-derived CDR1 and CDR2 are MNHEY and SVGAGI. The CDR3 extends over 16 amino acids. The CDR3 region is CASSYGGALGGNTIYF. Written as DNA, the CDR3 is TGTGCCAGCAGTTACGGAGGCGCCCTGGGAGGAAACACCATATATTTT.